The next 28 T cell receptor beta chains were all read from a single sample in a study of early T cells in non-severe SARS-CoV-2 infection. TCRdb re-called the 5' RACE reads through MiXCR, storing one row per CDR3 protein. This table holds roughly 50,000 distinct CDR3 sequences, over 7.5% found once. The specimen sequenced was whole blood. Every receptor here comes from an adult who was a healthcare worker with PCR-confirmed SARS-CoV-2 infection or an uninfected control (not recorded which).

The chain carries TRBV2 and TRBJ2-7; possibly TRBD1 or TRBD2 for D (5 bases each). This CDR3 has 14 amino acids. Germline V lookup: CDR1 SNHLY, CDR2 FYNNEI. The ends were cut back, 5 bases at V and 0 bases at J, with 11 bases in the middle. CDR3 bases: TGTGCCAGCAGTTTCGGGACGGACTCCTACGAGCAGTACTTC. Translated, it gives CASSFGTDSYEQYF. Full variable domain (missing parts from reference TRBV2 and TRBJ2-7): EPEVTQTPSHQVTQMGQEVILRCVPISNHLYFYWYRQILGQKVEFLVSFYNNEISEKSEIFDDQFSVERPDGSNFTLKIRSTKLEDSAMYFCASSFGTDSYEQYFGPGTRLTVT.

This clonotype was seen many times. The J gene is TRBJ2-7, the V gene TRBV6-5, with 12 bases that match TRBD1. V dropped 5 bases and J dropped 6; count of bases not matched to a gene: 5. The CDR3 extends over 14 amino acids. Germline V CDR1 and CDR2: MNHEY, SVGAGI. The CDR3 region is CASSAGTGGPEQYF. The CDR3 DNA follows: TGTGCCAGCAGTGCCGGGACAGGGGGCCCCGAGCAGTACTTC.

In its sample, this clonotype was seen many times. V usage is TRBV11-2 and J usage is TRBJ2-1; D may be TRBD1 or TRBD2 (5 bases each). This CDR3 spans 13 amino acids. The V end lost 10 bases, the J end lost 7 bases, and 17 bases lay between the germline ends. Germline CDR1 is SGHAT and CDR2 is FQNNGV. In nucleotides, the CDR3 is TGTGCCACCCATGTCCGGGGCGAGAATGAGCAGTTCTTC. Its protein product is CATHVRGENEQFF. Supplemented by reference TRBV11-2 and TRBJ2-1, the full variable domain reads EAGVAQSPRYKIIEKRQSVAFWCNPISGHATLYWYQQILGQGPKLLIQFQNNGVVDDSQLPKDRFSAERLKGVDSTLKIQPAKLEDSAVYLCATHVRGENEQFFGPGTRLTVL.

This clonotype has ten or more counts. This chain connects TRBV27 to TRBJ1-1; D unclear. From germline, CDR1 is MNHEY and CDR2 SMNVEV (reference sequence). This CDR3 region has 11 residues. The V gene lost 5 bases and the J gene lost 2 bases, with 3 bases spanning the gap. CDR3 sequence (DNA): TGTGCCAGCAGTCGCAACACTGAAGCTTTCTTT. Translation: CASSRNTEAFF.

This clonotype appeared a few times. The chain has TRBV4-1 and TRBJ2-4; a possible D gene is TRBD2 (6 bases). The germline CDR1 and CDR2 sequences are MGHRA and YSYEKL. The germline V and J ends were trimmed by 7 bases and 3 bases, with 13 bases remaining between them. This CDR3 has 14 amino acids. CDR3 nucleotide sequence: TGCGCCAGCACCCCGGGGGTGGTCAAAAACATTCAGTACTTC. As protein: CASTPGVVKNIQYF.

Judged by abundance, this clonotype is medium-sized. The genes are TRBV7-9 and TRBJ2-7, with 14 bases identical to TRBD2. Germline loops: CDR1 SEHNR, CDR2 FQNEAQ (reference sequence). The V and J ends lost 5 bases and 5 bases, in that order; junction bases with no gene match: 5. The CDR3 runs 15 residues. In nucleotides, the CDR3 is TGTGCCAGCAGCCCGGGACTAGCGGGAGTCGACGAGCAGTACTTC. The encoded protein is CASSPGLAGVDEQYF.

This clonotype ranks as medium-sized. The chain joins TRBV3-1 to TRBJ2-1, with a weak D call TRBD2 (6 bases). Per the germline V gene, CDR1 is LGHDT and CDR2 is YNNKEL (reference sequence). The CDR3 sequence is 17 residues long. V gave up 2 bases and J gave up 9 bases, with 23 bases separating them. CDR3 sequence reads: CASSQPRNPRVAAEQFF. The CDR3 nucleotides read TGTGCCAGCAGCCAACCTCGGAATCCTAGAGTAGCGGCTGAGCAGTTCTTC.

This clonotype was detected only once. Being one base from a much bigger clone, this may be a read error. The genes are TRBV5-5 and TRBJ1-4; perhaps TRBD1 as D (6 bases). Per the germline V gene, CDR1 is SGHKS and CDR2 is YYEKEE (reference sequence). The CDR3 has 15 residues. This CDR3 is CARSLRRSGEEKLFF. The CDR3 region has the DNA TGTGCCAGGAGCTTGCGAAGGTCAGGGGAAGAAAAACTGTTTTTT.

The J gene is TRBJ2-7, the V gene TRBV7-8, with no clear D. V lost 5 bases to trimming and J lost 4 bases, with 6 bases between them. This CDR3 has 11 residues. From germline, CDR1 is SGHVS and CDR2 FQNEAQ. In DNA, the CDR3 is TGTGCCAGCAGCCCCCGGTACGAGCAGTACTTC. This sequence encodes CASSPRYEQYF. Based on the CDR3 plus reference TRBV7-8 and TRBJ2-7, the full variable domain is GAGVSQSPRYKVAKRGQDVALRCDPISGHVSLFWYQQALGQGPEFLTYFQNEAQLDKSGLPSDRFFAERPEGSVSTLKIQRTQQEDSAVYLCASSPRYEQYFGPGTRLTVT.

This clonotype was seen ten or more times. The chain is built from TRBV7-8 and TRBJ1-5; TRBD1 agrees at 8 bases. The V and J ends lost 5 bases and 0 bases, in that order; junction bases with no gene match: 9. From germline, CDR1 is SGHVS and CDR2 FQNEAQ. The CDR3 consists of 17 residues. The CDR3 nucleotides read TGTGCCAGCAGCCGCGGACAGGGCCCATATAGCAATCAGCCCCAGCATTTT. This translates into CASSRGQGPYSNQPQHF.

The rearrangement links TRBV19 to TRBJ2-4; 9 nucleotides align to TRBD1. The CDR3 totals 15 residues. V gave up 5 bases and J gave up 10 bases; unmatched junction bases: 12. The germline V gene has CDR1 LNHDA and CDR2 SQIVND (reference sequence). The DNA for the CDR3 is TGTGCCAGTAGTCCTACCCCGGGACAGGGAGGGATTCAGTACTTC. As protein: CASSPTPGQGGIQYF.

The rearrangement links TRBV12-3 or TRBV12-4 to TRBJ2-7, with 8 bases identical to TRBD1. V shed 2 bases and J 5 bases; nucleotides not matched to a gene: 8. The CDR3 loop spans 15 amino acids. The CDR3 region is CASSLRTGIWDEQYF. In DNA, the CDR3 is TGTGCCAGCAGTTTAAGGACAGGGATATGGGACGAGCAGTACTTC.

This clonotype was detected ten times or more. V usage is TRBV12-3 or TRBV12-4 and J usage is TRBJ2-5; the match to TRBD2 covers 13 bases. The J segment lost 5 bases and the V segment lost 3 bases, leaving 6 bases of the junction unmatched. The CDR3 runs to 16 residues. For the CDR3, the DNA is TGTGCCAGCAGTTTTCGACTAGCGGGAGGTTTTGAGACCCAGTACTTC. Translation gives CASSFRLAGGFETQYF.

This clonotype was counted many times. V gene TRBV5-8 combines with J gene TRBJ2-1, with unresolved D. Trimming removed 3 bases from V and 6 bases from J, with 7 bases in between. The CDR3 is 12 residues long. Germline CDR1 is SGHTS and CDR2 is YDEGEE. This chain's CDR3 is CASSYESNEQFF. CDR3 nucleotide sequence: TGTGCCAGCAGCTATGAAAGCAATGAGCAGTTCTTC.

This clonotype turned up a few times. This chain joins TRBV19 and TRBJ2-7; D is tentatively TRBD1 or TRBD2 (5 bases each). The CDR3 totals 14 residues. V gave up 4 bases and J gave up 2 bases, with 12 bases separating them. Germline CDR1 LNHDA, CDR2 SQIVND (reference sequence). The CDR3 DNA reads TGTGCCAGTAGTACCGGAAGGGGAGCCTACGAGCAGTACTTC. Translating gives CASSTGRGAYEQYF.

The V gene is TRBV6-1, the J gene TRBJ1-1, with D uncertain. Per germline, CDR1 MNHNS and CDR2 SASEGT. V was pared by 4 bases and J by 0 bases, with 6 bases between. CDR3 length: 13 residues. This chain's CDR3 is CASSALMNTEAFF. The CDR3 nucleotides are TGTGCCAGCAGTGCCCTCATGAACACTGAAGCTTTCTTT.

This rearrangement joins TRBV19 to TRBJ2-1; D is ambiguous. This CDR3 region has 15 residues. V gave up 5 bases and J gave up 1 base, with 12 bases separating them. CDR1 is LNHDA, CDR2 SQIVND, per germline (reference sequence). This chain's CDR3 is CASSVRAASYNEQFF. Here the CDR3 DNA reads TGTGCCAGTAGTGTCCGCGCCGCATCCTACAATGAGCAGTTCTTC. Full variable domain (missing parts from reference TRBV19 and TRBJ2-1): DGGITQSPKYLFRKEGQNVTLSCEQNLNHDAMYWYRQDPGQGLRLIYYSQIVNDFQKGDIAEGYSVSREKKESFPLTVTSAQKNPTAFYLCASSVRAASYNEQFFGPGTRLTVL.

This clonotype was detected ten times or more. This rearrangement joins TRBV7-2 to TRBJ2-3; possibly TRBD2 for D (6 bases). The CDR3 has 17 amino acids. V shed 5 bases and J shed 1 base, with 19 bases lying between them. Per germline, CDR1 SGHTA and CDR2 FQGNSA. CDR3 coding DNA: TGTGCCAGCAGCCCGCTGACTCGGCGGGGTGGCACAGATACGCAGTATTTT. Translated, it gives CASSPLTRRGGTDTQYF.

This clonotype was seen more than once but under ten times. The chain links TRBV7-6 to TRBJ1-6; D may be TRBD1 (6 bases). Trimming removed 6 bases at V and 6 bases at J, with 9 bases between. Germline assignment: CDR1 SGHVS and CDR2 FNYEAQ. CDR3 length: 13 amino acids. Here the CDR3 reads CASRPRGNSPLHF. The CDR3 DNA sequence: TGTGCCAGCAGACCCAGGGGTAATTCACCCCTCCACTTT. Full variable domain (missing parts from reference TRBV7-6 and TRBJ1-6): GAGVSQSPRYKVTKRGQDVALRCDPISGHVSLYWYRQALGQGPEFLTYFNYEAQQDKSGLPNDRFSAERPEGSISTLTIQRTEQRDSAMYRCASRPRGNSPLHFGNGTRLTVT.

This chain links TRBV7-7 with TRBJ2-1; 8 bases are shared with TRBD2. Germline V lookup: CDR1 SSHAT, CDR2 FNYEAQ (reference sequence). This CDR3 is built from 16 residues. The trim removed 5 bases at V and 0 bases at J, leaving 6 bases unmatched. The CDR3 DNA is TGTGCCAGCAGCGACCAGCGGGGGAGCTCCTACAATGAGCAGTTCTTC. Protein sequence: CASSDQRGSSYNEQFF.

This clonotype was seen many times. The CDR3 spells CASSLGGIGAGELFF. The CDR3 nucleotides read TGTGCCAGCAGCTTGGGAGGGATCGGCGCCGGGGAGCTGTTTTTT. The rearrangement uses TRBV5-5 and TRBJ2-2, with a weak D call TRBD2 (5 bases). CDR1 is SGHKS, CDR2 YYEKEE, per germline (reference sequence). Trimming stripped 0 bases from V and 6 bases from J, with 12 bases between. The CDR3 is made up of 15 amino acids.

The chain links TRBV5-4 to TRBJ1-2; a possible D gene is TRBD1 (6 bases). The CDR3 spans 14 residues. Germline V gives CDR1 SGHNT, CDR2 YYREEE (reference sequence). Trimming pared 5 bases from V and 2 bases from J, leaving 13 bases between. CDR3 DNA: TGTGCCAGCAGGGTGGTGGGGGCCAACTATGGCTACACCTTC. Amino acids: CASRVVGANYGYTF.

V and J are TRBV4-1 and TRBJ1-1; 8 bases match TRBD1. CDR1 and CDR2 from the germline V gene are MGHRA and YSYEKL. The CDR3 spans 14 residues. The V and J ends lost 5 bases and 6 bases, in that order; junction bases with no gene match: 8. The DNA of the CDR3 is TGCGCCAGCAGCTCCGACAGGGGTCCTCCTGAAGCTTTCTTT. Translated: CASSSDRGPPEAFF.

This clonotype was picked up many times. The chain links TRBV7-8 to TRBJ2-2; D ambiguous. V lost 0 bases and J 5 bases, leaving 7 bases between the germline ends. This CDR3 has 14 amino acids. CDR1 SGHVS and CDR2 FQNEAQ come from the germline V gene. CDR3 sequence (DNA): TGTGCCAGCAGCTTAGCGCTACGGACCGGGGAGCTGTTTTTT. Protein sequence: CASSLALRTGELFF.

The rearrangement links TRBV28 to TRBJ2-5, with a possible D match to TRBD2 (7 bases). This CDR3 comprises 13 residues. Per the germline V gene, CDR1 is MDHEN and CDR2 is SYDVKM. V was cut by 3 bases and J by 4 bases, with 9 bases left in between. The CDR3 sequence is CASSLGGGETQYF. The CDR3, as DNA: TGTGCCAGCAGTTTGGGAGGGGGAGAGACCCAGTACTTC.

This clonotype was seen repeatedly, ten times or more. The V gene is TRBV27, the J gene TRBJ1-2; 7 bases agree with TRBD1. Germline CDR1 reads MNHEY; CDR2 reads SMNVEV (reference sequence). The CDR3 length is 14 residues. Unmatched junction bases numbered 12, after V lost 6 bases and J lost 8 bases. CDR3: CASRILGQEGGYTF. CDR3 DNA: TGTGCCAGCAGAATACTAGGACAGGAAGGAGGCTACACCTTC.

V usage is TRBV5-1 and J usage is TRBJ1-3; D is unclear. V lost 0 bases, J lost 0 bases, and 7 bases lay in between. The CDR3 is 15 amino acids. The germline V gene has CDR1 SGHRS and CDR2 YFSETQ. The chain's CDR3 is CASSLGVTSGNTIYF. The CDR3 DNA sequence: TGCGCCAGCAGCTTGGGGGTAACCTCTGGAAACACCATATATTTT.

This clonotype was recorded at least ten times. The rearrangement links TRBV11-2 to TRBJ2-7, with TRBD1 matching over 12 bases. CDR3 length: 15 residues. Germline loops: CDR1 SGHAT, CDR2 FQNNGV. V dropped 6 bases and J dropped 4; count of bases not matched to a gene: 7. The CDR3 spells CASSIQGQGAYEQYF. The CDR3 DNA is TGTGCCAGCAGTATTCAGGGACAGGGGGCTTACGAGCAGTACTTC.